This T cell receptor (beta chain) was recovered during a study of CXCR3-negative and CXCR3-positive naive CD8 T cells. CDR1 and CDR2 (germline): MGHDK, SYGVNS. The CDR3 is made up of 15 amino acids. Findings and limits, study-wide: A higher hydrophobicity marked the TRB CDR3s of CXCR3-positive naive cells versus CXCR3-negative naive cells.

Carrying UMI labels, the TRB cDNA libraries were prepared through 5' RACE. From the 5' RACE reads, TCRdb lists one entry per CDR3 protein and no DNA. Recorded for this sample: around 160,000 distinct CDR3 sequences. To note about this clonotype: The antigen is unknown.

Sequenced input: naive CXCR3+ CD8+ T cells from blood. Subset noted: CD45RO-CCR7+CD27+CD95- naive CD8+ T cells expressing CXCR3 (TNR3+). The clonotype comes from a human donor in good health. Some clones in this sample may be carry-over from other donors' samples. V gene TRBV25-1 combines with J gene TRBJ1-1; TCRdb lists TRBD1, though no DNA is available to test this call. The CDR3 sequence: CASSARMATNTEAFF.